This TCR beta chain was captured in a study of response to subunit inactivated influenza vaccine. This clonotype was seen only a few times. The CDR3 contains 16 residues. Germline CDR1 is SGHVS and CDR2 is FQNEAQ. The J segment lost 4 bases and the V segment lost 1 base, leaving 4 bases of the junction unmatched. TCRdb re-analysed the RT-PCR reads in MiXCR, keeping a single row per CDR3 protein. The profile shows over 300,000 distinct CDR3 sequences, 21% of them singletons. This specimen was PBMCs from blood, taken around 22 months after vaccination. The clonotype comes from a man between 50 and 69 years old who received an inactivated influenza vaccine. V usage is TRBV7-8 and J usage is TRBJ1-4; 9 positions match TRBD1. This CDR3 is CASSLVGTGINEKLFF. The DNA for the CDR3 is TGTGCCAGCAGCTTAGTGGGGACAGGGATTAATGAAAAACTGTTTTTT.